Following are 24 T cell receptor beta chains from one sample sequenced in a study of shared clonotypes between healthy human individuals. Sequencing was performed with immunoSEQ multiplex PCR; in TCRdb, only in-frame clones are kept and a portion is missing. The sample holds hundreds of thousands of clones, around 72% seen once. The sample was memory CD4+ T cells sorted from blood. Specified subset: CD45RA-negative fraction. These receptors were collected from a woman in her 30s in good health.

The CDR3 loop is CASSHYVGVGEAFF. The CDR3 DNA reads as TGCGCCAGCAGCCACTATGTCGGGGTAGGTGAAGCTTTCTTT. The chain combines TRBV5-1 with TRBJ1-1; D gene unclear. The CDR3 contains 14 residues. Trimming shortened V by 4 bases and J by 7 bases, and 17 bases separated the two germline ends. Germline values: CDR1 SGHRS, CDR2 YFSETQ.

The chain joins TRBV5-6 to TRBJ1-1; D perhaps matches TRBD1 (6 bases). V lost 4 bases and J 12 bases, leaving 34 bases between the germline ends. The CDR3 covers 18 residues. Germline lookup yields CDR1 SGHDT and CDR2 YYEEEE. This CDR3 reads CASSLFGTFTPQLKESFF. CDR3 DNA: TGTGCCAGCAGCCTTTTCGGGACATTTACGCCGCAACTTAAGGAATCTTTCTTT.

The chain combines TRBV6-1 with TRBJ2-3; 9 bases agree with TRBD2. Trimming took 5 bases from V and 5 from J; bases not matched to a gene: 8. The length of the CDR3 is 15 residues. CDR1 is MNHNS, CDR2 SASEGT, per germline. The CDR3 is CASSFSGSEVDTQYF. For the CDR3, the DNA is TGTGCCAGCAGTTTTAGCGGGAGTGAGGTAGATACGCAGTATTTT.

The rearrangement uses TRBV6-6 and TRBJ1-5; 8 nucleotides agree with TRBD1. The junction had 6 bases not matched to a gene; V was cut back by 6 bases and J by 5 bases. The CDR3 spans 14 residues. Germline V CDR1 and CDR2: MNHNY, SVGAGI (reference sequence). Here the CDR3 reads CASRETGGDQPQHF. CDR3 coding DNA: TGTGCCAGCAGGGAAACAGGGGGAGATCAGCCCCAGCATTTT.

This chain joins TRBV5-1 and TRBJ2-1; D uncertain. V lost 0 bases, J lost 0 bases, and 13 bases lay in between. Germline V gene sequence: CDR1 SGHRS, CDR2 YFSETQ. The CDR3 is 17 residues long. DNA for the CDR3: TGCGCCAGCAGCTTGGAACTGAACACCTTCTCCTACAATGAGCAGTTCTTC. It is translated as CASSLELNTFSYNEQFF.

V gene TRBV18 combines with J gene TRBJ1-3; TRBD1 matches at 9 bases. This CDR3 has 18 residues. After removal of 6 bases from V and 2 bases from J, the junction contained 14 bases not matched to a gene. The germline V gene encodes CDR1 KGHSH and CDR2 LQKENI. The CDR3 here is CASSTFSGQGNAGNTIYF. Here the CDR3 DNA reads TGTGCCAGCTCCACCTTCTCAGGACAGGGGAATGCTGGAAACACCATATATTTT.

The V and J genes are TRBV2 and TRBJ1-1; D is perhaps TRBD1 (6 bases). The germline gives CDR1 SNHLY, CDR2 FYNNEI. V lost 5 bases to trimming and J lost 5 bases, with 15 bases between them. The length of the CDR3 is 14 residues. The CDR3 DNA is TGTGCCAGCAGTCAAAACGACAGGATAACTGAAGCTTTCTTT. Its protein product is CASSQNDRITEAFF.

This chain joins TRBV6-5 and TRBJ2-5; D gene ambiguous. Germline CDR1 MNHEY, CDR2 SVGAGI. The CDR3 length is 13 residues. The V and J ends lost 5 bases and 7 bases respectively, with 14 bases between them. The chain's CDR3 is CASSPGDVRTQYF. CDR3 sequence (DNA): TGTGCCAGCAGTCCCGGAGACGTTAGGACCCAGTACTTC.

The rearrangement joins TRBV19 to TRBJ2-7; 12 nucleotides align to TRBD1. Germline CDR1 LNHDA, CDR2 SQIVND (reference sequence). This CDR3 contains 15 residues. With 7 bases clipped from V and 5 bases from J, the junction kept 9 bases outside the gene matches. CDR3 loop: CASNSGQGAMDEQYF. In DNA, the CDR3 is TGTGCCAGTAATTCGGGACAGGGGGCGATGGACGAGCAGTACTTC.

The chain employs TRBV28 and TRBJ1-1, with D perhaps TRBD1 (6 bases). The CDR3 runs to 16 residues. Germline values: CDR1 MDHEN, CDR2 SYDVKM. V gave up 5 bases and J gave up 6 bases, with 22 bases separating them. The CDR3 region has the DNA TGTGCCAGCAGTACATATGGGGGGCAGGGGACCCCTGAAGCTTTCTTT. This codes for CASSTYGGQGTPEAFF.

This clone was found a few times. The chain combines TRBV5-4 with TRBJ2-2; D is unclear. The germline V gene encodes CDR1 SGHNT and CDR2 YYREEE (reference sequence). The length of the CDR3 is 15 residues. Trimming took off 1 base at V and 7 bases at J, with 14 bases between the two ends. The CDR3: CASSLRSQMGGELFF. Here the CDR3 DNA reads TGTGCCAGCAGCTTGCGTTCCCAGATGGGCGGGGAGCTGTTTTTT.

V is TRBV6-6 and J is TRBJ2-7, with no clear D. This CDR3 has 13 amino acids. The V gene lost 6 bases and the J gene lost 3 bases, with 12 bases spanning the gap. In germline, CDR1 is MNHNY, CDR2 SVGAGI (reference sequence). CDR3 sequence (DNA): TGTGCCAGCAGACCCCCGGACGGCTACGAGCAGTACTTC. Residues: CASRPPDGYEQYF.

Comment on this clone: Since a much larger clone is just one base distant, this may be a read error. The chain's CDR3 is CASSYNTGELFF. The CDR3 DNA follows: TGTGCCAGCAGTTATAACACCGGGGAGCTGTTTTTT. This chain uses TRBV6-5 with TRBJ2-2, with D unresolved. CDR1 MNHEY and CDR2 SVGAGI come from the germline V gene. Trimming pared 3 bases from V and 2 bases from J, leaving 1 base between. CDR3 length: 12 amino acids.

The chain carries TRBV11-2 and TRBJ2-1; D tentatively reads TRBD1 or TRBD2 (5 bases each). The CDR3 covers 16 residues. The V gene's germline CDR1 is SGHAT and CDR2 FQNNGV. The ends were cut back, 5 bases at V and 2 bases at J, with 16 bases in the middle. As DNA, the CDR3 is TGTGCCAGCAGCGTGGGACGAGGCGGGCCCTACAATGAGCAGTTCTTC. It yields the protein CASSVGRGGPYNEQFF.

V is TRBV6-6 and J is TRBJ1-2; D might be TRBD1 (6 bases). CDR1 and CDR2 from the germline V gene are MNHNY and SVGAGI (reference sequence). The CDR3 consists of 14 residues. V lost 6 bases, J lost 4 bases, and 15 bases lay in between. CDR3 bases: TGTGCCAGCAGGTACAGGGACTCCAGCTATGGCTACACCTTC. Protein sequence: CASRYRDSSYGYTF.

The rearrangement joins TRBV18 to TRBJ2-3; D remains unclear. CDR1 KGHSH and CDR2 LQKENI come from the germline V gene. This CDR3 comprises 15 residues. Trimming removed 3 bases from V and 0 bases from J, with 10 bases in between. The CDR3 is CASSPSLFSTDTQYF. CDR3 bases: TGTGCCAGCTCACCCTCCCTTTTTAGCACAGATACGCAGTATTTT.

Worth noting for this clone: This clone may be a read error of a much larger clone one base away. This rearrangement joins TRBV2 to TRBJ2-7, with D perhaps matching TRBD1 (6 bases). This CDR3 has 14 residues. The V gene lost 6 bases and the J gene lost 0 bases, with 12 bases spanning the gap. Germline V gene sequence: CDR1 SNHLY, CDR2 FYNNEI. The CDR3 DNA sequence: TGTGCCAGCAGCCTAGACAGGAGCTCCTACGAGCAGTACTTC. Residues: CASSLDRSSYEQYF.

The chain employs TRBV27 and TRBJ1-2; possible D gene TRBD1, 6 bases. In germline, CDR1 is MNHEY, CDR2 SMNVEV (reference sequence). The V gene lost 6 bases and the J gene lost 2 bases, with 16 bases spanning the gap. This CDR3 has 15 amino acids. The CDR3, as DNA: TGTGCCAGCAGGCCACAGGGTGGGGGGAACTATGGCTACACCTTC. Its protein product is CASRPQGGGNYGYTF.

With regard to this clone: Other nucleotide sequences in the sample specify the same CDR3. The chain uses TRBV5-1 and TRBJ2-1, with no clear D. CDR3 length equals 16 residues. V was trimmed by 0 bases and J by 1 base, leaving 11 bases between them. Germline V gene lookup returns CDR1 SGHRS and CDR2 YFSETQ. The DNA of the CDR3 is TGCGCCAGCAGCTTGGCTCCGGGTTCATCCTACAATGAGCAGTTCTTC. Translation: CASSLAPGSSYNEQFF. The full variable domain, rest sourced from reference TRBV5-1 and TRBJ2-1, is KAGVTQTPRYLIKTRGQQVTLSCSPISGHRSVSWYQQTPGQGLQFLFEYFSETQRNKGNFPGRFSGRQFSNSRSEMNVSTLELGDSALYLCASSLAPGSSYNEQFFGPGTRLTVL.

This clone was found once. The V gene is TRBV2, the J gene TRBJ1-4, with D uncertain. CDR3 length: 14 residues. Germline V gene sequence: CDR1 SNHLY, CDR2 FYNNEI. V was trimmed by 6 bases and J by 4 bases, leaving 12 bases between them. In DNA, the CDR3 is TGTGCCAGCAGGATACACATTGTTAATGAAAAACTGTTTTTT. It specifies CASRIHIVNEKLFF. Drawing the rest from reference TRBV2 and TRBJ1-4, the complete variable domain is EPEVTQTPSHQVTQMGQEVILRCVPISNHLYFYWYRQILGQKVEFLVSFYNNEISEKSEIFDDQFSVERPDGSNFTLKIRSTKLEDSAMYFCASRIHIVNEKLFFGSGTQLSVL.

The CDR3 loop is CASSLLAAGANVLTF. In DNA, the CDR3 is TGCGCCAGCAGCTTGTTGGCTGCCGGGGCCAACGTCCTGACTTTC. The chain links TRBV5-1 to TRBJ2-6, with no clear D. The CDR3 length is 15 residues. Trimming left V 1 base short and J 4 bases short, with 9 bases between. Germline loops: CDR1 SGHRS, CDR2 YFSETQ.

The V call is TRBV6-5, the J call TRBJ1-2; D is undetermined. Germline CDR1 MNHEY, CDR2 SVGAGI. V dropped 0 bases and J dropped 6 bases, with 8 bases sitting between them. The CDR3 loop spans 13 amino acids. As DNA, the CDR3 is TGTGCCAGCAGTTACTCGATGAGTGATGGCTACACCTTC. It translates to CASSYSMSDGYTF.

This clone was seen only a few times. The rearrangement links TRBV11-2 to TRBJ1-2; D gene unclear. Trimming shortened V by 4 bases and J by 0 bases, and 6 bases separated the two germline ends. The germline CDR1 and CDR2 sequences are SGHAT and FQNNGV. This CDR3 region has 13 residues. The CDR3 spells CASSSWPNYGYTF. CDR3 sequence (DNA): TGTGCCAGCAGCTCCTGGCCTAACTATGGCTACACCTTC.

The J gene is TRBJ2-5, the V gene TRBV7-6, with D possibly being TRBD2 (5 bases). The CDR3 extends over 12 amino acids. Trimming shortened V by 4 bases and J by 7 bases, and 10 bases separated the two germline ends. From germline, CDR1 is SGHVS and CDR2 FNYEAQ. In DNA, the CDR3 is TGTGCCAGCAGCTCCGGGGTGGGGACCCAGTACTTC. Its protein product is CASSSGVGTQYF.